Following are 13 T cell receptor beta chains from one sample sequenced in a study of molecular identifiers for immune sequencing clone quantification. TCRdb re-analysed the PCR reads in MiXCR, keeping a single row per CDR3 protein. The sample lists tens of thousands of distinct CDR3 sequences; around a sixth were seen once. The sample taken for sequencing was naive CD8+ T cells from blood, with Jurkat cell RNA spiked in. Subset of the sample: FACS-sorted CD8+CD4-CCR7+CD45RA+ naive T cells. The receptor set was obtained from a human donor in good health. Some libraries in this study had Jurkat cell RNA spiked in.

This chain connects TRBV28 to TRBJ1-4, with 7 bases fitting TRBD1. The CDR3 sequence is 15 residues long. Germline lookup yields CDR1 MDHEN and CDR2 SYDVKM. V dropped 6 bases and J dropped 4; count of bases not matched to a gene: 8. The CDR3 region has the DNA TGTGCCAGCAGCCCAGACAGGGAAGATAATGAAAAACTGTTTTTT. Amino acids: CASSPDREDNEKLFF.

This clonotype was seen at least ten times. This chain joins TRBV27 and TRBJ2-7; 10 bases are shared with TRBD1. CDR1 and CDR2 (germline): MNHEY, SMNVEV (reference sequence). V gave up 4 bases and J gave up 3 bases; unmatched junction bases: 3. CDR3 size: 14 residues. CDR3 amino acids: CASSYRTGGYEQYF. CDR3 DNA: TGTGCCAGCAGTTACCGGACAGGGGGCTACGAGCAGTACTTC.

At least ten counts were recorded for this clonotype. The CDR3 region has the DNA TGTGCCTGGAGACCCGATACGGGGGTAGAGACCCAGTACTTC. This codes for CAWRPDTGVETQYF. The J gene is TRBJ2-5, the V gene TRBV30; TRBD2 might be the D (6 bases). The CDR3 totals 14 residues. The germline V gene has CDR1 GTSNPN and CDR2 SVGIG (reference sequence). V lost 3 bases, J lost 4 bases, and 15 bases lay in between.

About this clonotype itself: It may be a read error: a sequence one base away is much more abundant. The chain links TRBV29-1 to TRBJ2-4; D is ambiguous. Trimming stripped 6 bases from V and 1 base from J, with 13 bases between. The CDR3 is 14 residues long. From germline, CDR1 is SQVTM and CDR2 ANQGSEA. CDR3 sequence reads: CSVGRTDAKNIQYF. In nucleotides, the CDR3 is TGCAGCGTAGGCAGGACCGATGCCAAAAACATTCAGTACTTC.

This clonotype has at least ten counts. The V and J genes are TRBV20-1 and TRBJ2-1; 9 bases are a match to TRBD2. Germline V gene data show CDR1 as DFQATT and CDR2 as SNEGSKA (reference sequence). The trim removed 1 base at V and 3 bases at J, leaving 10 bases unmatched. The CDR3 length is 17 residues. As DNA, the CDR3 is TGCAGTGCTAGAGGGTCGGTAGCTAGCGGGAACTACAATGAGCAGTTCTTC. As protein: CSARGSVASGNYNEQFF.

On this clonotype itself: As the CDR3 is not closed by the conserved phenylalanine or tryptophan, this likely results from a read error. V and J are TRBV6-5 and TRBJ2-3, with TRBD1 as a possible D gene (6 bases). Germline CDR1 and CDR2: MNHEY and SVGAGI. The CDR3 length is 15 residues. The germline V and J ends were trimmed by 4 bases and 0 bases, with 11 bases remaining between them. The chain's CDR3 is CASSFTGFSTDTQYS. Written as DNA, the CDR3 is TGTGCCAGCAGTTTCACAGGGTTCAGCACAGATACGCAGTATTCT.

This clonotype was recorded at least ten times. The J gene is TRBJ2-3, the V gene TRBV7-9; D is undetermined. The CDR3 length is 10 residues. The germline CDR1 and CDR2 sequences are SEHNR and FQNEAQ (reference sequence). V shed 1 base and J shed 10 bases, with 3 bases lying between them. The CDR3 DNA is TGTGCCAGCAGCTTAGGAGCGCAGTATTTT. Its protein is CASSLGAQYF.

This clonotype came up a few times. Possible read error: a much larger clone is one base away. CDR3 nucleotide sequence: TGCAGCGTGGAGACAGGGGGGTACAATGAGCAGTTCTTC. Its protein is CSVETGGYNEQFF. This chain connects TRBV29-1 to TRBJ2-1; 9 bases line up with TRBD1. Germline trimming cut 6 bases from V and 4 bases from J; bases unmatched to any gene: 4. CDR3 length: 13 amino acids. Germline V lookup: CDR1 SQVTM, CDR2 ANQGSEA.

Many counts were recorded for this clonotype. The rearrangement uses TRBV9 and TRBJ2-1; TRBD2 aligns across 7 bases. V was pared by 7 bases and J by 7 bases, with 8 bases of the junction left unmatched. The CDR3 sequence is 13 residues long. CDR1 SGDLS and CDR2 YYNGEE come from the germline V gene. CDR3 nucleotides: TGTGCCAGCTCAAAGACTAGCTTTAATGAGCAGTTCTTC. This codes for CASSKTSFNEQFF.

This clonotype was seen only a few times. Given a much more abundant clone one base away, this may be a read error. The chain joins TRBV7-2 to TRBJ2-7, with 8 bases lining up with TRBD1. The CDR3 has 15 amino acids. The V and J ends lost 8 bases and 2 bases, in that order; junction bases with no gene match: 11. CDR1 is SGHTA and CDR2 is FQGNSA in the germline V gene. CDR3 in amino acids: CASGLADRGTYEQYF. The DNA of the CDR3 is TGTGCCAGCGGCCTCGCCGACAGGGGCACCTACGAGCAGTACTTC.

This clonotype was found many times. The chain couples TRBV14 to TRBJ2-7; D may match TRBD1 or TRBD2 (5 bases each). This CDR3 has 16 amino acids. In germline, CDR1 is SGHDN, CDR2 FVKESK. Trimming shortened V by 4 bases and J by 4 bases, and 20 bases separated the two germline ends. CDR3 protein: CASSPQRIGAGYEQYF. CDR3 bases: TGTGCCAGCAGCCCCCAGAGGATCGGGGCCGGGTACGAGCAGTACTTC.

The sample holds many counts of this clonotype. This chain uses TRBV24-1 with TRBJ2-7, with D possibly TRBD2 on 6 matching bases. Germline V gene sequence: CDR1 KGHDR, CDR2 SFDVKD. This CDR3 comprises 14 residues. Trimming left V 5 bases short and J 4 bases short, with 14 bases between. CDR3 protein: CATSGTGVGYEQYF. The CDR3 bases are TGTGCCACCAGTGGAACGGGGGTAGGTTACGAGCAGTACTTC.

This clonotype has at least ten counts. V is TRBV19 and J is TRBJ2-7, with unresolved D. The V gene's germline CDR1 is LNHDA and CDR2 SQIVND (reference sequence). This CDR3 spans 16 amino acids. Trimming took off 5 bases at V and 4 bases at J, with 21 bases between the two ends. DNA for the CDR3: TGTGCCAGTAGTGCAACTCTGACGGATCCCTCATACGAGCAGTACTTC. It translates to CASSATLTDPSYEQYF. The whole variable domain, remainder taken from reference TRBV19 and TRBJ2-7, is DGGITQSPKYLFRKEGQNVTLSCEQNLNHDAMYWYRQDPGQGLRLIYYSQIVNDFQKGDIAEGYSVSREKKESFPLTVTSAQKNPTAFYLCASSATLTDPSYEQYFGPGTRLTVT.